Detailed here is one TCR beta chain. Its specificity is unknown. The CDR3 is made up of 13 amino acids. V lost 6 bases to trimming and J lost 4 bases, with 14 bases between them. CDR1 is SGHDT, CDR2 YYEEEE, per germline. This PCR relied on a set of 60 Vbeta primers and 13 Jbeta primers. The repertoire was sequenced with immunoSEQ multiplex PCR; TCRdb's copy has only in-frame clones and lacks some. The table has about 140,000 clones, roughly 80% seen once. The data are from a study of cytomegalovirus exposure and HLA in healthy donors. Across the whole study: An early data release held 70 million to 90 million unique TCRs from HLA-typed donors.

Findings and limits, study-wide: Highly shared variants forming one cluster were likely a sequencing artifact. Later analysis identified a missense DCLRE1C variant that was linked to TCR beta V- and J-gene trimming.

The sample comprised PBMCs. The chain employs TRBV5-6 and TRBJ2-7; a weak D match, TRBD2 (5 bases). This receptor was obtained from a woman younger than 45 in good health and CMV-seronegative. The CDR3 loop reads CASTSATGYEQYF. CDR3 bases: TGTGCCAGCACCTCTGCTACGGGATACGAGCAGTACTTC.